This T cell receptor beta chain is from a study of blood T cell repertoires in COVID-19. J gave up 0 bases and V 4 bases, and 4 bases lay outside the gene matches. Germline CDR1 is SEHNR and CDR2 is FQNEAQ (reference sequence). This CDR3 contains 15 residues. This clone was counted a few times. The method was immunoSEQ multiplex PCR; TCRdb's version includes in-frame clones alone and lacks a portion of them. The sample lists tens of thousands of clones, approximately 88% occurring once. This clonotype was obtained from a man aged 50 to 60 with acute or convalescent COVID-19. What was sequenced was peripheral blood. This chain connects TRBV7-9 to TRBJ2-7, with 9 bases fitting TRBD1. CDR3 in DNA: TGTGCCAGCAGCTCCGACAGGGGGAGCTCCTACGAGCAGTACTTC. Translation: CASSSDRGSSYEQYF.